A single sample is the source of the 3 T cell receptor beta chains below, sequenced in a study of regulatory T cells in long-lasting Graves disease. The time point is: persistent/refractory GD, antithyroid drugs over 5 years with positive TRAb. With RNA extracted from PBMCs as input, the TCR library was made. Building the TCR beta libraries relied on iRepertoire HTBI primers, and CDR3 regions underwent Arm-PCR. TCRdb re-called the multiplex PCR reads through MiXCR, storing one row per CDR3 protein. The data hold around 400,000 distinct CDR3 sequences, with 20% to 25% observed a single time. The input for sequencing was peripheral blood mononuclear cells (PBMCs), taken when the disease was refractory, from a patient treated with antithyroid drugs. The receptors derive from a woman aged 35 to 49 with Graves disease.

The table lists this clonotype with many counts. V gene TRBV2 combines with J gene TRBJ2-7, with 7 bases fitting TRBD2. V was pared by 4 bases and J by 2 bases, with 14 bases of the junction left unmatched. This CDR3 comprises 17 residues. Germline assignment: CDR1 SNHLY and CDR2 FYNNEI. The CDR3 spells CASSGALWGGRAYEQYF. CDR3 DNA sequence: TGTGCCAGCAGTGGAGCCTTATGGGGGGGACGCGCCTACGAGCAGTACTTC.

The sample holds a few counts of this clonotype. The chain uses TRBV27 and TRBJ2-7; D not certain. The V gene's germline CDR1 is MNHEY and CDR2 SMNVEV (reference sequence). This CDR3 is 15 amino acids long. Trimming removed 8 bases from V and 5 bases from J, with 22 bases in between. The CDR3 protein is CASSLGSGVTHEQYF. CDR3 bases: TGTGCCAGCTCACTGGGGTCGGGTGTGACCCACGAGCAGTACTTC.

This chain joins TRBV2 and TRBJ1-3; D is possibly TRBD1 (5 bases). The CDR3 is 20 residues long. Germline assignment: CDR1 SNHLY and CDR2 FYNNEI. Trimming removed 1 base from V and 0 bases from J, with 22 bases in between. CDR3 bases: TGTGCCAGCAGTGAAGTCGACGGGGCCTATTTCTTTAGCTCTGGAAACACCATATATTTT. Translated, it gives CASSEVDGAYFFSSGNTIYF. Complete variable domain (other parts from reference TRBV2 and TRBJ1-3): EPEVTQTPSHQVTQMGQEVILRCVPISNHLYFYWYRQILGQKVEFLVSFYNNEISEKSEIFDDQFSVERPDGSNFTLKIRSTKLEDSAMYFCASSEVDGAYFFSSGNTIYFGEGSWLTVV.